This entry describes one TCR beta chain. This sample also contains other DNA sequences that code for the same CDR3. Original handling: Quantification of nucleated cells was approximated via reference gene primer amplification. The protocol was immunoSEQ multiplex PCR, while the TCRdb copy is restricted to in-frame clones and leaves out a portion. The DNA was the basis for D and trimming; V, J and clone size are from that table. The profile shows about 270,000 clones, 80% to 95% of them singletons. This sample is drawn from a study of blood T cell repertoires in COVID-19. Study summary: Some COVID-19 samples were acute and others convalescent; all came from the United States, Italy and Spain. PBMCs, B-cell-depleted T cells, or T cells were the source of the cDNA or gDNA that made up the material.

Sequenced sample: peripheral blood. This TCR was sampled from a person aged 18-29 years with COVID-19, enrolled during active disease.

CDR3 region: CASSPGTYEQYF. Here the CDR3 DNA reads TGTGCCAGCAGCCCAGGAACCTACGAGCAGTACTTC. V usage is TRBV11-1 and J usage is TRBJ2-7, with D uncertain. The germline V and J ends were trimmed by 5 bases and 2 bases, with 7 bases remaining between them. Germline V gene data show CDR1 as SGHAT and CDR2 as FQDESV (reference sequence). CDR3 length: 12 amino acids.